The 12 T cell receptor beta chains reported below all come from one sample, sequenced in a study of cytomegalovirus exposure and HLA in healthy donors. A multiplex PCR was run with 60 Vbeta primers and 13 Jbeta primers. Profiling relied on immunoSEQ multiplex PCR, and the TCRdb table lists in-frame clones only, not all of them. This sample has some 70,000 clones, with roughly four fifths found just once. The sample was PBMCs. The receptors stem from a man between 45 and 60 years old in good health and CMV-seronegative.

The rearrangement joins TRBV13 to TRBJ1-1; D call uncertain. CDR1 is PRHDT, CDR2 FYEKMQ, per germline (reference sequence). Trimming stripped 5 bases from V and 1 base from J, with 8 bases between. The CDR3 sequence is 13 residues long. CDR3: CASSPRSNTEAFF. In DNA, the CDR3 is TGTGCCAGCAGCCCTCGGTCGAACACTGAAGCTTTCTTT.

The CDR3: CAWSPILAAFF. The CDR3 DNA is TGTGCCTGGAGTCCTATCTTAGCGGCTTTCTTT. The chain employs TRBV30 and TRBJ1-1; no clear D. Trimming took off 2 bases at V and 11 bases at J, with 12 bases between the two ends. CDR1 and CDR2 (germline): GTSNPN, SVGIG (reference sequence). The CDR3 consists of 11 residues.

V gene TRBV7-2 combines with J gene TRBJ1-1; TRBD1 matches at 8 bases. J was trimmed by 2 bases and V by 5 bases; bases with no gene match: 10. The CDR3 spans 16 residues. Germline V lookup: CDR1 SGHTA, CDR2 FQGNSA. As DNA, the CDR3 is TGTGCCAGCAGCCCTCCCGGACAGGGATCAAACACTGAAGCTTTCTTT. It is translated as CASSPPGQGSNTEAFF.

This chain joins TRBV15 and TRBJ2-7; D is unclear. Germline CDR1 reads LNHNV; CDR2 reads YYDKDF (reference sequence). The V and J ends lost 1 base and 2 bases respectively, with 6 bases between them. This CDR3 spans 13 amino acids. CDR3 nucleotides: TGTGCCACCAGCAGAGCTAGAACCTACGAGCAGTACTTC. Encoded protein: CATSRARTYEQYF.

The V call is TRBV27, the J call TRBJ1-1; 7 bases line up with TRBD1. This CDR3 has 13 amino acids. Germline CDR1 and CDR2: MNHEY and SMNVEV (reference sequence). The V segment lost 8 bases and the J segment 3 bases; nucleotides outside the gene matches: 6. The CDR3 DNA reads as TGTGCCAGCCAACAGGGGCCTCACACTGAAGCTTTCTTT. Its translation: CASQQGPHTEAFF.

The CDR3 coding sequence is TGTGCCAGCAGCTTCGAGAGCTCCTATAATTCACCCCTCCACTTT. It is translated as CASSFESSYNSPLHF. J is TRBJ1-6 and V is TRBV9; D is uncertain. Germline V lookup: CDR1 SGDLS, CDR2 YYNGEE. The CDR3 totals 15 residues. Trimming stripped 4 bases from V and 0 bases from J, with 8 bases between.

The chain recombines TRBV7-3 with TRBJ1-2; tentative D call: TRBD1 (5 bases). Trimming removed 5 bases from V and 7 bases from J, with 17 bases in between. The CDR3 extends over 14 amino acids. Germline CDR1 reads SGHTA; CDR2 reads FQGTGA. The DNA of the CDR3 is TGTGCCAGCAGCCCCGGTTTGTGGGGCCGTGGCTACACCTTC. Its protein is CASSPGLWGRGYTF.

The CDR3 sequence: CASKSGYNEQFF. The CDR3 DNA reads TGTGCCAGCAAGTCAGGCTACAATGAGCAGTTCTTC. The J gene is TRBJ2-1, the V gene TRBV11-2; the D is unclear. Trimming pared 7 bases from V and 3 bases from J, leaving 7 bases between. This CDR3 is 12 amino acids long. Germline loops: CDR1 SGHAT, CDR2 FQNNGV.

The rearrangement links TRBV5-7 to TRBJ2-7, with TRBD1 matching over 9 bases. TRBV5-7 is sorted into the ORF group, with uncertain function. After removal of 5 bases from V and 4 bases from J, the junction contained 10 bases not matched to a gene. The CDR3 runs to 15 residues. CDR3 DNA sequence: TGTGCCAGCAGGCTCACGGGGACAGGGCCTTACGAGCAGTACTTC. Encoded protein: CASRLTGTGPYEQYF.

This chain links TRBV5-8 with TRBJ2-5; TRBD1 matches at 11 bases. With V trimmed by 0 bases and J by 4 bases, 5 bases remained unmatched. The CDR3 totals 16 residues. Germline V gene sequence: CDR1 SGHTS, CDR2 YDEGEE. CDR3 nucleotide sequence: TGTGCCAGCAGCTTGGATGGACAGGGGGCGCGAGAGACCCAGTACTTC. Amino acids: CASSLDGQGARETQYF.

This clone showed up just a few times. The V and J genes are TRBV10-3 and TRBJ2-5; a possible D gene is TRBD2 (6 bases). Judging by the DNA end, TRBJ2-7 fits better; the J call may be wrong. This CDR3 region has 16 residues. CDR1 is ENHRY, CDR2 SYGVKD, per germline. The CDR3 spells CAISESEGISSYEQYF. CDR3 sequence (DNA): TGTGCCATCAGTGAGTCGGAGGGGATTAGCTCCTACGAGCAGTACTTC.

The chain links TRBV16 to TRBJ1-1; no reliable D call. The V end was cut by 2 bases, the J end by 11 bases, with 15 bases between. The CDR3 totals 13 residues. Germline V gene sequence: CDR1 KGHSY, CDR2 FQNENV. CDR3: CASSQKERSYAFF. CDR3 DNA sequence: TGTGCCAGCAGCCAAAAGGAGCGATCCTACGCTTTCTTT.